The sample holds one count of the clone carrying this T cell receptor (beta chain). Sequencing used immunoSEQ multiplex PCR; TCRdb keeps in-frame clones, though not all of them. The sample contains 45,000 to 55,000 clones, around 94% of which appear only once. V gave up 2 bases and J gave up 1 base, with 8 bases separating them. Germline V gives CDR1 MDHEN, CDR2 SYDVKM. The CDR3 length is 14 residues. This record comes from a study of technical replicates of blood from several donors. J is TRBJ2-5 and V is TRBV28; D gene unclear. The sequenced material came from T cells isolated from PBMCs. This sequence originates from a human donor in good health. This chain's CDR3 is CASSLGYSQETQYF. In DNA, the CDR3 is TGTGCCAGCAGTTTAGGTTACAGCCAAGAGACCCAGTACTTC.